The clone carrying this T cell receptor (beta chain) was counted only a few times. What it binds is unknown. MiXCR was run by TCRdb on the reads, yielding one entry per CDR3 protein. Among about 920,000 distinct CDR3 sequences listed, around 32% were seen once. The data were obtained in a study of T cell repertoires in cytomegalovirus infection. Overall study: Recently described HLA-C-restricted plus well-studied HLA-B-restricted CMV epitopes were used. Study-wide points: Frequencies of public TCR beta families were cumulated, and this identified carriers of CMV plus the relevant HLA.

Specimen: cultured CD8+ T cells from PBMCs, collected from culture after CMV antigen stimulation. The clonotype originates from a human donor in good health (CMV status not recorded). Some clones in this sample may be carry-over from other donors' samples.

CDR3 DNA sequence: TGTGCCAGCAGGGGAGGAGGTATAGAGCAGTACGTC. Its translation is CASRGGGIEQYV. V usage is TRBV6-1 and J usage is TRBJ2-7; D is perhaps TRBD2 (6 bases). The ends were cut back, 6 bases at V and 7 bases at J, with 13 bases in the middle. The CDR3 loop spans 12 amino acids. The germline gives CDR1 MNHNS, CDR2 SASEGT.